A selection of T cell receptor beta chains follows, all from one sample in a study of siplizumab effects on memory and regulatory T cells. Assay: immunoSEQ multiplex PCR; the TCRdb copy retains only in-frame clones and omits some. The table has about 120,000 clones, about 93% seen once; the top ten hold roughly 0.16%. The sample comprised non-Treg CD4+ T cells sorted from blood. Receptors were obtained from a human donor in good health. Both conserved end residues are part of each CDR3. Fields, in order: J gene, D gene, V gene, clone size, CDR3 protein, CDR3 DNA. The D gene is left open where the match is weak. Not every row has a clone size; where given, it reads once, few, many or a size class.

j_gene: TRBJ2-1
d_gene: TRBD1
v_gene: TRBV5-1
abundance: -
CDR3aa: CASTVRQGRGNEQFF
CDR3nt: TGCGCCAGCACCGTCCGACAGGGTAGAGGCAATGAGCAGTTCTTC

j_gene: TRBJ2-3
d_gene: -
v_gene: TRBV7-2
abundance: -
CDR3aa: CASSLRELYYTDTQYF
CDR3nt: TGTGCCAGCAGCCTTAGAGAGTTATACTACACAGATACGCAGTATTTT

j_gene: TRBJ2-7
d_gene: -
v_gene: TRBV7-6
abundance: -
CDR3aa: CASSLYSTVNSYEQYF
CDR3nt: TGTGCCAGCAGCTTATATTCGACGGTTAACTCCTACGAGCAGTACTTC

j_gene: TRBJ2-5
d_gene: -
v_gene: TRBV2
abundance: -
CDR3aa: CASSEGGGETQYF
CDR3nt: TGTGCCAGCAGTGAAGGGGGCGGGGAGACCCAGTACTTC

j_gene: TRBJ1-2
d_gene: -
v_gene: TRBV6-5
abundance: -
CDR3aa: CASSSWGEGGGYTF
CDR3nt: TGTGCCAGCTCCTCCTGGGGGGAAGGTGGTGGCTACACCTTC

j_gene: TRBJ1-3
d_gene: -
v_gene: TRBV2
abundance: -
CDR3aa: CASSKQGFDGNTIYF
CDR3nt: TGTGCCAGCAGTAAGCAGGGGTTCGATGGAAACACCATATATTTT

j_gene: TRBJ2-7
d_gene: -
v_gene: TRBV28
abundance: -
CDR3aa: CASSSPGIGAYEQYF
CDR3nt: TGTGCCAGCAGTTCTCCAGGAATAGGGGCCTACGAGCAGTACTTC

j_gene: TRBJ1-6
d_gene: -
v_gene: TRBV6-5
abundance: once
CDR3aa: CASSEGGRNSPLHF
CDR3nt: TGTGCCAGCAGTGAAGGGGGGCGGAATTCACCCCTCCACTTT

j_gene: TRBJ1-2
d_gene: -
v_gene: TRBV4-2
abundance: -
CDR3aa: CASSLEGGYGYTF
CDR3nt: TGTGCCAGCAGCTTGGAAGGAGGTTATGGCTACACCTTC

j_gene: TRBJ2-2
d_gene: -
v_gene: TRBV27
abundance: -
CDR3aa: CASSLGLNTGELFF
CDR3nt: TGTGCCAGCAGTTTGGGACTTAACACCGGGGAGCTGTTTTTT

j_gene: TRBJ1-1
d_gene: TRBD1
v_gene: TRBV5-1
abundance: -
CDR3aa: CASSFVSSGGTTEAFF
CDR3nt: TGCGCCAGCAGCTTCGTCTCTTCAGGGGGGACCACTGAAGCTTTCTTT

j_gene: TRBJ1-1
d_gene: TRBD1
v_gene: TRBV6-1
abundance: -
CDR3aa: CASSVWDSNTEAFF
CDR3nt: TGTGCCAGCAGTGTTTGGGACAGTAACACTGAAGCTTTCTTT

j_gene: TRBJ2-3
d_gene: -
v_gene: TRBV6-4
abundance: once
CDR3aa: CASSDGSGVGTDTQYF
CDR3nt: TGTGCCAGCAGTGACGGGTCCGGGGTGGGTACAGATACGCAGTATTTT

j_gene: TRBJ1-2
d_gene: TRBD1
v_gene: TRBV16
abundance: once
CDR3aa: CASSQGQQNYGYTF
CDR3nt: TGTGCCAGCAGCCAGGGACAGCAAAACTATGGCTACACCTTC

j_gene: TRBJ1-3
d_gene: TRBD1
v_gene: TRBV12-5
abundance: -
CDR3aa: CASGLARDRVGNTIYF
CDR3nt: TGTGCTAGTGGTTTGGCGAGGGACAGGGTTGGAAACACCATATATTTT

j_gene: TRBJ1-6
d_gene: TRBD1
v_gene: TRBV5-1
abundance: -
CDR3aa: CASSLEGGYSPLHF
CDR3nt: TGCGCCAGCAGCTTGGAAGGGGGCTATTCACCCCTCCACTTT

j_gene: TRBJ1-2
d_gene: -
v_gene: TRBV21-1
abundance: -
CDR3aa: CALPPSHNGYTF
CDR3nt: TGTGCCCTCCCTCCGAGTCATAATGGCTACACCTTC

j_gene: TRBJ1-1
d_gene: -
v_gene: TRBV7-9
abundance: -
CDR3aa: CASSLGVSDTEAFF
CDR3nt: TGTGCCAGCAGCTTAGGGGTTTCAGACACTGAAGCTTTCTTT

j_gene: TRBJ2-7
d_gene: TRBD1
v_gene: TRBV7-2
abundance: -
CDR3aa: CASSPLTGGTGGTYEQYF
CDR3nt: TGTGCCAGCAGCCCCCTCACTGGTGGGACAGGGGGGACCTACGAGCAGTACTTC

j_gene: TRBJ1-2
d_gene: -
v_gene: TRBV25-1
abundance: -
CDR3aa: CASSETAVGYTF
CDR3nt: TGTGCCAGCAGTGAAACAGCTGTTGGCTACACCTTC

j_gene: TRBJ2-5
d_gene: TRBD2
v_gene: TRBV10-3
abundance: -
CDR3aa: CAISETTSGVETQYF
CDR3nt: TGTGCCATCAGTGAAACGACTAGCGGGGTTGAGACCCAGTACTTC

j_gene: TRBJ1-2
d_gene: -
v_gene: TRBV9
abundance: -
CDR3aa: CASSVDPGARGHGYTF
CDR3nt: TGTGCCAGCAGCGTAGATCCCGGGGCCAGGGGCCATGGCTACACCTTC

j_gene: TRBJ1-2
d_gene: -
v_gene: TRBV7-2
abundance: -
CDR3aa: CASSLAPRSNYGYTF
CDR3nt: TGTGCCAGCAGCTTAGCGCCACGGAGTAACTATGGCTACACCTTC

j_gene: TRBJ2-1
d_gene: -
v_gene: TRBV4-2
abundance: -
CDR3aa: CASSQPPGSNEQFF
CDR3nt: TGTGCCAGCAGCCAACCCCCGGGGAGCAATGAGCAGTTCTTC

j_gene: TRBJ2-5
d_gene: -
v_gene: TRBV4-1
abundance: -
CDR3aa: CASSQHQMAQETQYF
CDR3nt: TGCGCCAGCAGCCAACATCAAATGGCCCAAGAGACCCAGTACTTC

j_gene: TRBJ2-7
d_gene: -
v_gene: TRBV5-1
abundance: -
CDR3aa: CASNSDPSSYEQYF
CDR3nt: TGCGCCAGCAACTCGGACCCGAGCTCCTACGAGCAGTACTTC

j_gene: TRBJ1-2
d_gene: -
v_gene: TRBV7-2
abundance: -
CDR3aa: CASSFVQSNYGYTF
CDR3nt: TGTGCCAGCAGCTTCGTTCAGAGCAACTATGGCTACACCTTC

j_gene: TRBJ1-3
d_gene: -
v_gene: TRBV2
abundance: -
CDR3aa: CASSEGWSSGNTIYF
CDR3nt: TGTGCCAGCAGTGAAGGTTGGAGCTCTGGAAACACCATATATTTT

j_gene: TRBJ1-4
d_gene: -
v_gene: TRBV7-6
abundance: -
CDR3aa: CASSLAGIGEKLFF
CDR3nt: TGTGCCAGCAGCTTAGCAGGGATTGGGGAAAAACTGTTTTTT

j_gene: TRBJ2-1
d_gene: -
v_gene: TRBV6-5
abundance: once
CDR3aa: CAIGGVGLDNEQFF
CDR3nt: TGTGCCATCGGCGGAGTAGGTCTCGACAATGAGCAGTTCTTC

j_gene: TRBJ1-2
d_gene: -
v_gene: TRBV7-9
abundance: -
CDR3aa: CASSLSREGGYTF
CDR3nt: TGTGCCAGCAGCTTATCACGGGAGGGTGGCTACACCTTC

j_gene: TRBJ1-6
d_gene: TRBD1
v_gene: TRBV9
abundance: -
CDR3aa: CASSVEWSGGSPLHF
CDR3nt: TGTGCCAGCAGCGTAGAGTGGTCAGGGGGATCACCCCTCCACTTT

j_gene: TRBJ2-1
d_gene: TRBD2
v_gene: TRBV4-2
abundance: -
CDR3aa: CASSQEGGGAVNEQFF
CDR3nt: TGTGCCAGCAGCCAAGAGGGCGGGGGGGCCGTCAATGAGCAGTTCTTC

j_gene: TRBJ2-3
d_gene: -
v_gene: TRBV9
abundance: -
CDR3aa: CASSVGLAPRDTQYF
CDR3nt: TGTGCCAGCAGCGTAGGGCTAGCCCCGAGGGATACGCAGTATTTT

j_gene: TRBJ2-3
d_gene: TRBD1
v_gene: TRBV27
abundance: few
CDR3aa: CASSTPGDRGFLGSDTQYF
CDR3nt: TGTGCCAGCAGCACCCCCGGGGACAGGGGTTTTTTGGGGTCAGATACGCAGTATTTT

j_gene: TRBJ2-5
d_gene: -
v_gene: TRBV4-1
abundance: -
CDR3aa: CASSQDGSGGETQYF
CDR3nt: TGCGCCAGCAGCCAAGATGGGTCCGGGGGAGAGACCCAGTACTTC

j_gene: TRBJ2-3
d_gene: -
v_gene: TRBV19
abundance: once
CDR3aa: CASSIGGWGADTQYF
CDR3nt: TGTGCCAGTAGTATAGGGGGGTGGGGCGCAGATACGCAGTATTTT

j_gene: TRBJ1-1
d_gene: TRBD1
v_gene: TRBV25-1
abundance: -
CDR3aa: CASSGQGDVEAFF
CDR3nt: TGTGCCAGCAGTGGACAGGGGGACGTTGAAGCTTTCTTT

j_gene: TRBJ1-2
d_gene: -
v_gene: TRBV28
abundance: -
CDR3aa: CASMDSSYGYTF
CDR3nt: TGTGCCAGCATGGACAGCTCCTATGGCTACACCTTC